The clone carrying this TCR beta chain was seen more than once but under ten times. As yet, its antigen is unknown. The sample belongs to a study of regulatory T cells in long-lasting Graves disease. The V gene end was trimmed by 5 bases and the J gene end by 5 bases; junction bases not matched to a gene: 7. CDR3 length: 14 residues. The time point is: newly diagnosed GD, antithyroid drugs for less than 3 months. TCR sequences were obtained from RNA taken from PBMCs. The EDTA tubes were filled with 8.5 to 9.5 milliliters of drawn peripheral blood. Arm-PCR of CDR3 regions and iRepertoire HTBI primers were used to build TCR beta libraries. TCRdb called the multiplex PCR reads again in MiXCR, with one record for every CDR3 protein. The sample consists of roughly 420,000 distinct CDR3 sequences, roughly 15% of them appearing once. General study points: It was in persistent disease that TRBV28, TRBJ1-2 and TRBJ2-5 were favored. Persistent patients had a count of shared public clonotypes (2,741) that exceeded that of new patients (roughly 1,000).

This sample was shared with a second study, whose subject was T cells in Graves' hyperthyroidism and ophthalmopathy.

The chain carries TRBV12-3 or TRBV12-4 and TRBJ2-7; 9 nucleotides agree with TRBD1. The material was peripheral blood mononuclear cells (PBMCs), obtained at new diagnosis, from a patient treated with antithyroid drugs. This clonotype was sampled from a woman in her forties or fifties with Graves disease. CDR3 sequence: CASSRRQGVDEQYF. CDR3 in DNA: TGTGCCAGCAGTCGAAGACAGGGGGTAGACGAGCAGTACTTC.